This paragraph reports one T cell receptor (beta chain). This clonotype was observed many times. This clone's antigen is unknown. Base qualities are not provided; no much larger clone lies one nucleotide away. These data are taken from a study of T cells in Graves' hyperthyroidism and ophthalmopathy (dated 2019 in TCRdb). In the study overall: Peripheral blood was collected at initial diagnosis, before any treatment. To identify TCR V-J signatures that set the groups apart, the researchers used a discovery cohort of 100 or so patients, made up of around 42 with Graves' ophthalmopathy and around 58 with stable Graves' hyperthyroidism. Whether ophthalmopathy could be predicted prospectively was tested in an independent validation cohort made up of roughly 19 hyperthyroidism patients plus 17 patients who later progressed to ophthalmopathy. The 100 or so discovery patients were randomly divided into training and test sets at a 7:3 ratio. In addition, the study compared T-cell repertoires in thyroid tissue and in blood from five or six Graves' hyperthyroidism patients. After blood sampling, hyperthyroidism patients were treated with methimazole at a starting dose of 30 mg daily, and ophthalmopathy patients were treated with high-dose intravenous methylprednisolone. TCR Vbeta CDR3 sequencing of roughly 140 peripheral blood samples (roughly 41 ophthalmopathy, about 74 hyperthyroidism and approximately 17 progressor patients) is reported in the paper. Summary of the overall study and its limitations: Most expanded thyroid clonotypes (frequency above 0.001) were also detected in blood, a finding suggesting that blood repertoires may reflect thyroid immune responses. In validation, the model predicted progression to ophthalmopathy with 60% to 71% sensitivity and roughly 72% specificity, a median of approximately 6.5 months before onset. A 13 V-J signature model separated ophthalmopathy from stable hyperthyroidism, with around 90% sensitivity and roughly 81% specificity in cross-validation and 80%/75% in testing. Sample size was not statistically predetermined, and investigators were not blinded to group allocation.

Amplification of TCR beta CDR3 regions was carried out from RNA transcripts. For the first round of RT-PCR on the TCR CDR3, the HTBI primer set was used together with the Qiagen OneStep RT-PCR kit. A second multiplex PCR round built the libraries, followed by size selection and purification. Libraries were sequenced paired-end with 100 bp reads on an Illumina HiSeq2000. On the study's bioinformatics: SOAPnuke was used to process the raw data, throwing out any read that contained adapters or uncalled bases, had a mean Phred below 15, or lacked an exact constant-primer or identifier match. High-quality paired reads were merged using COPE v1.2.5, and each unique nucleotide sequence was defined as a clonotype. Clonotypes were aligned to IMGT TRBV, TRBD and TRBJ reference segments using MiTCR v1.1. The analysis included only V-J combinations with a frequency above 0.0001, which together covered roughly 99% of the repertoires. The TCS score was defined as the ratio of F50 (clonal expansion) to E x V (chaos), calculated using BLOSUM62-based TCRdist between CDR3 peptides within each V-J. Welch's t-statistics and random forest reduced several hundred V-J features to 13, which were used in a naive Bayes classifier (R e1071). TCRdb applied fastp at Q25 and MiXCR to the public reads, then kept only in-frame beta chains. Every CDR3 protein is listed once, alongside the most common genes and DNA of its rows. The V and J calls come from TCRdb's annotation, not from the publication. Counted in this sample were a few hundred thousand distinct CDR3 sequences; about 16% of them appeared once. The top ten clones comprise 30% to 35% of the sample.

Hyperthyroidism patients were newly diagnosed, with disease duration under 2 months, and aged 18 to 65 years. Any patient with an uncontrolled infection, another autoimmune disease, pregnancy or lactation was excluded. Diagnoses were established on the basis of clinical symptoms, serum thyroxine and TRAb, thyroid ultrasound, and orbital computed tomography. For progressor patients, blood was drawn at the first diagnosis of hyperthyroidism, before any ophthalmopathy symptoms had appeared. PBMCs were separated from 7.5 to 10 ml of fresh peripheral blood using Ficoll-Paque density gradient centrifugation. Progressor patients were first diagnosed with Graves' hyperthyroidism and then developed ophthalmopathy during follow-up. Total RNA was extracted using Trizol reagent, and RNA quality was assessed on an Agilent 2100 Bioanalyzer. The CDR3 sequence holds 18 residues, the cysteine and phenylalanine included. Only the CDR3 DNA is retained, 54 bases long and in frame from the first base. Trimmed from V: 3 bases; trimmed from J: 1 base; junction bases lacking a gene match: 12. The germline V gene gives CDR1 as SGHNT and CDR2 as YENEEA.

The receptor's source is a woman aged 45-65 years with Graves' hyperthyroidism that later progressed to Graves' ophthalmopathy. Sequenced sample: blood. The chain is encoded by TRBV11-3 joined to TRBJ1-5; TRBD1 lines up with 7 middle nucleotides. The nucleotides are TGTGCCAGCAGCTTTCCCGACAAGGGACAGAAAAGCAATCAGCCCCAGCATTTT. Its amino acids are CASSFPDKGQKSNQPQHF.